This entry lists 32 T cell receptor beta chains sequenced from one sample in a study of blood T cell repertoires in COVID-19. Sequencing used immunoSEQ multiplex PCR; TCRdb keeps in-frame clones, though not all of them. This sample yields around 250,000 clones, of which around 89% are seen a single time; 0.95% to 1.5% belongs to the top ten. The material sequenced was PBMCs or T cells enriched from blood (not recorded which). The source is a woman aged 40 to 50 with acute COVID-19.

This chain uses TRBV12-3 or TRBV12-4 with TRBJ1-5; no definite D call. The CDR3 is 13 amino acids. The ends were cut back, 3 bases at V and 7 bases at J, with 10 bases in the middle. CDR3 sequence reads: CASSLGDPQPQHF. CDR3 DNA: TGTGCCAGCAGTTTGGGCGACCCACAGCCCCAGCATTTT.

CDR3 nucleotide sequence: TGTGCCAGCAGTTCCGGGACAGGTTTTTTTTTGAACACCGGGGAGCTGTTTTTT. Translation: CASSSGTGFFLNTGELFF. The rearrangement links TRBV27 to TRBJ2-2, with 8 positions matching TRBD1. Trimming removed 4 bases from V and 1 base from J; junction bases left unmatched: 11. This CDR3 has 18 residues. Germline CDR1 MNHEY, CDR2 SMNVEV (reference sequence).

This chain joins TRBV14 and TRBJ2-5; 8 bases align to TRBD2. V gave up 0 bases and J gave up 4 bases; unmatched junction bases: 22. Germline V lookup: CDR1 SGHDN, CDR2 FVKESK. The CDR3 sequence is 21 residues long. Here the CDR3 DNA reads TGTGCCAGCAGCCAAGATCCCCTTTTGGGAACAGCGGGAGCCCTCGGAGAGACCCAGTACTTC. Translated, it gives CASSQDPLLGTAGALGETQYF.

This chain links TRBV11-2 with TRBJ2-1; the match to TRBD2 covers 11 bases. The length of the CDR3 is 19 residues. Germline CDR1 SGHAT, CDR2 FQNNGV. V shed 4 bases and J 0 bases; nucleotides not matched to a gene: 11. The CDR3 DNA reads TGTGCCAGCAGCTCTCCGGGACTAGCGGACCTTTACTCCTACAATGAGCAGTTCTTC. It is translated as CASSSPGLADLYSYNEQFF.

The V call is TRBV2, the J call TRBJ1-6; D possibly corresponds to TRBD1 (5 bases). Germline-derived CDR1 and CDR2 are SNHLY and FYNNEI. This CDR3 spans 13 amino acids. The germline V and J ends were trimmed by 9 bases and 4 bases, with 10 bases remaining between them. CDR3 nucleotide sequence: TGTGCCAGTATACAGGAGTATAATTCACCCCTCCACTTT. Protein sequence: CASIQEYNSPLHF.

This chain uses TRBV24-1 with TRBJ1-4; the D gene is possibly TRBD1 (5 bases). V dropped 4 bases and J dropped 3 bases, with 11 bases sitting between them. Germline V gene sequence: CDR1 KGHDR, CDR2 SFDVKD. CDR3 length: 15 amino acids. The CDR3 nucleotides read TGTGCCACCAGTGAGGGGGGTGAGTCTAATGAAAAACTGTTTTTT. The encoded protein is CATSEGGESNEKLFF.

The rearrangement joins TRBV2 to TRBJ1-2; tentatively, D is TRBD1 (6 bases). V lost 5 bases, J lost 8 bases, and 24 bases lay in between. In germline, CDR1 is SNHLY, CDR2 FYNNEI. The CDR3 contains 16 residues. CDR3 protein: CASSHSPQGIDAGYTF. The CDR3 DNA follows: TGTGCCAGCAGTCACAGTCCTCAGGGGATCGATGCGGGCTACACCTTC.

This clone occurred a few times. The V gene is TRBV28, the J gene TRBJ1-4, with D unclear. Germline CDR1 reads MDHEN; CDR2 reads SYDVKM. This CDR3 spans 13 amino acids. V dropped 2 bases and J dropped 8 bases, with 9 bases sitting between them. The CDR3 reads CASSLRPREKLFF. CDR3 sequence (DNA): TGTGCCAGCAGTTTAAGGCCCAGGGAAAAACTGTTTTTT. Full variable domain (outside the CDR3, taken from reference TRBV28 and TRBJ1-4): DVKVTQSSRYLVKRTGEKVFLECVQDMDHENMFWYRQDPGLGLRLIYFSYDVKMKEKGDIPEGYSVSREKKERFSLILESASTNQTSMYLCASSLRPREKLFFGSGTQLSVL.

This clone was observed once. The CDR3 nucleotides read TGTGCCAGCAGTGCTGGACTAGCGGGAAGCTCCTACAATGAGCAGTTCTTC. It codes for CASSAGLAGSSYNEQFF. The chain combines TRBV28 with TRBJ2-1; TRBD2 aligns across 12 bases. The V gene end was trimmed by 5 bases and the J gene end by 0 bases; junction bases not matched to a gene: 5. Germline CDR1 is MDHEN and CDR2 is SYDVKM. The CDR3 is 17 amino acids.

The chain recombines TRBV27 with TRBJ2-7; 8 positions agree with TRBD2. CDR3 length equals 16 residues. Germline V lookup: CDR1 MNHEY, CDR2 SMNVEV (reference sequence). J was trimmed by 3 bases and V by 0 bases; bases with no gene match: 7. Here the CDR3 reads CASSLSVAGTIYEQYF. The CDR3 bases are TGTGCCAGCAGTTTATCCGTAGCGGGAACCATCTACGAGCAGTACTTC.

Concerning this clone itself: This may stem from a read error, because a much larger clone lies one nucleotide away. The chain carries TRBV21-1 and TRBJ1-6; the table's TRBD1 call for D was not verified on the DNA. TRBV21-1 is flagged as a pseudogene. The CDR3 spans 13 residues. CDR3 nucleotides: TGTGCCAGCAGGGGACAGAATAATTCACCCCTCCACTTT. Translating gives CASRGQNNSPLHF.

The chain joins TRBV7-3 to TRBJ2-1; D is perhaps TRBD2 (5 bases). Between the trimmed V and J ends, which lost 1 base and 0 bases, there was a span of 13 bases. From germline, CDR1 is SGHTA and CDR2 FQGTGA. The CDR3 is 17 amino acids. This CDR3 is CASSLKADFRSYNEQFF. The CDR3 coding sequence is TGTGCCAGCAGCTTAAAAGCGGACTTCCGCTCCTACAATGAGCAGTTCTTC.

The chain combines TRBV7-9 with TRBJ1-1, with no clear D. CDR3 length: 13 residues. The V end lost 1 base, the J end lost 3 bases, and 6 bases lay between the germline ends. CDR1 is SEHNR, CDR2 FQNEAQ, per germline (reference sequence). In nucleotides, the CDR3 is TGTGCCAGCAGCTTAGGGGCCTACACTGAAGCTTTCTTT. Translating gives CASSLGAYTEAFF. The variable domain in full, completed from reference TRBV7-9 and TRBJ1-1, reads DTGVSQNPRHKITKRGQNVTFRCDPISEHNRLYWYRQTLGQGPEFLTYFQNEAQLEKSRLLSDRFSAERPKGSFSTLEIQRTEQGDSAMYLCASSLGAYTEAFFGQGTRLTVV.

This clone was detected a few times. V gene TRBV10-3 combines with J gene TRBJ1-1; TRBD1 is a possible D gene (5 bases). Germline V gene lookup returns CDR1 ENHRY and CDR2 SYGVKD. Trimming shortened V by 6 bases and J by 3 bases, and 17 bases separated the two germline ends. The CDR3 sequence is 15 residues long. This CDR3 reads CAIRDPVRGDTEAFF. Here the CDR3 DNA reads TGTGCCATCAGGGACCCCGTTCGGGGGGACACTGAAGCTTTCTTT.

The J gene is TRBJ1-2, the V gene TRBV4-1; a possible D gene is TRBD1 (6 bases). Germline V lookup: CDR1 MGHRA, CDR2 YSYEKL. The CDR3 loop spans 20 amino acids. With 0 bases removed from V and 0 bases from J, the gap between germline ends came to 23 bases. The CDR3 loop reads CASSQDPPQGKAKANYGYTF. In DNA, the CDR3 is TGCGCCAGCAGCCAAGACCCTCCGCAGGGGAAGGCCAAGGCTAACTATGGCTACACCTTC.

The chain uses TRBV28 and TRBJ1-2; the match to TRBD1 covers 7 bases. Germline trimming cut 3 bases from V and 7 bases from J; bases unmatched to any gene: 11. This CDR3 comprises 15 residues. Per germline, CDR1 MDHEN and CDR2 SYDVKM. The CDR3 here is CASSFSSVHRGGYTF. The CDR3 DNA reads TGTGCCAGCAGTTTTTCATCGGTTCACAGGGGTGGCTACACCTTC.

Worth noting for this clone: Different DNA sequences within this sample yield the same CDR3. The chain employs TRBV7-2 and TRBJ2-2; D is unresolved. Germline assignment: CDR1 SGHTA and CDR2 FQGNSA. The CDR3 has 15 amino acids. The V end was cut by 2 bases, the J end by 1 base, with 8 bases between. CDR3 coding DNA: TGTGCCAGCAGCTTACGTTCAGGGAACACCGGGGAGCTGTTTTTT. Its protein is CASSLRSGNTGELFF.

CDR3 DNA: TGTGCCAGCAGTGAAGTCGGCCCAAACAGTGAAAAACTGTTTTTT. Protein: CASSEVGPNSEKLFF. This chain links TRBV6-1 with TRBJ1-4, with unresolved D. The germline V and J ends were trimmed by 1 base and 7 bases, with 13 bases remaining between them. The CDR3 has 15 residues. Per germline, CDR1 MNHNS and CDR2 SASEGT.

The chain joins TRBV3-1 (or the pseudogene TRBV3-2) to TRBJ1-1; 8 nucleotides match TRBD1. The CDR3 length is 13 residues. CDR1 is LGHDT, CDR2 YNNKEL, per germline (reference sequence). The junction had 8 bases not matched to a gene; V was cut back by 4 bases and J by 10 bases. CDR3 DNA: TGTGCCAGCAGCCCTTCGGACAGGGACAGAGCTTTCTTT. Translated: CASSPSDRDRAFF.

A remark on this clone: Other nucleotide sequences in the sample specify the same CDR3. V usage is TRBV6-5 and J usage is TRBJ1-1; D remains unclear. Germline V gene sequence: CDR1 MNHEY, CDR2 SVGAGI. The CDR3 consists of 13 residues. V lost 2 bases and J lost 1, with 5 bases in between. CDR3 coding DNA: TGTGCCAGCAGTTACATTCGGAACACTGAAGCTTTCTTT. It specifies CASSYIRNTEAFF.

The chain links TRBV2 to TRBJ1-4; 7 bases agree with TRBD1. The CDR3 runs to 14 residues. V was pared by 3 bases and J by 3 bases, with 1 base of the junction left unmatched. CDR1 is SNHLY and CDR2 is FYNNEI in the germline V gene. CDR3: CASSDGTANEKLFF. As DNA, the CDR3 is TGTGCCAGCAGTGATGGGACAGCTAATGAAAAACTGTTTTTT.

The chain has TRBV5-1 and TRBJ2-1, with no clear D. With 2 bases removed from V and 8 bases from J, the gap between germline ends came to 8 bases. Germline CDR1 and CDR2: SGHRS and YFSETQ. There are 12 residues in the CDR3. DNA of the CDR3: TGCGCCAGCAGCTTCCGCGTGGATGAGCAGTTCTTC. Its translation is CASSFRVDEQFF.

The rearrangement joins TRBV7-9 to TRBJ1-1; 8 positions match TRBD1. V gave up 6 bases and J gave up 4 bases; unmatched junction bases: 13. Looked up from germline, CDR1 is SEHNR and CDR2 is FQNEAQ (reference sequence). The CDR3 length is 16 residues. The CDR3: CASRPGGFGGGTEAFF. CDR3 DNA: TGTGCCAGCAGGCCAGGGGGCTTCGGGGGTGGCACTGAAGCTTTCTTT.

The rearrangement uses TRBV4-3 and TRBJ2-3, with 8 positions matching TRBD2. Germline loops: CDR1 LGHNA, CDR2 YSLEER. With 3 bases clipped from V and 7 bases from J, the junction kept 6 bases outside the gene matches. The CDR3 is made up of 14 amino acids. CDR3 residues: CASSQGGLGNTQYF. As DNA, the CDR3 is TGCGCCAGCAGCCAGGGGGGACTAGGCAATACGCAGTATTTT.

V is TRBV6-7 and J is TRBJ2-7; the D is unclear. TRBV6-7 is classed as an ORF, of uncertain function. The CDR3 runs to 11 residues. V was cut by 4 bases and J by 7 bases, with 8 bases left in between. CDR3 sequence reads: CASSFIEEQYF. CDR3 nucleotide sequence: TGTGCCAGCAGTTTCATTGAGGAGCAGTACTTC.

This clone was detected once. CDR3 region: CSASYGTGSGELFF. As DNA, the CDR3 is TGCAGTGCTAGTTACGGGACAGGGTCCGGGGAGCTGTTTTTT. The gene calls are TRBV20-1 and TRBJ2-2, with 9 bases fitting TRBD1. Germline V lookup: CDR1 DFQATT, CDR2 SNEGSKA (reference sequence). Trimming removed 3 bases from V and 6 bases from J; junction bases left unmatched: 5. This CDR3 has 14 amino acids.

The CDR3 DNA reads as TGTGCCAGCAGCGTGACCGGGAGCCCCCACGAGCAGTACTTC. This gives the protein CASSVTGSPHEQYF. This sequence joins TRBV9 and TRBJ2-7; the D gene is possibly TRBD2 (6 bases). The CDR3 contains 14 residues. Germline-derived CDR1 and CDR2 are SGDLS and YYNGEE. Trimming stripped 2 bases from V and 5 bases from J, with 14 bases between.

Ten or more counts support this clone. The chain recombines TRBV4-1 with TRBJ2-5, with 7 bases that match TRBD2. Germline V gives CDR1 MGHRA, CDR2 YSYEKL. Trimming took 1 base from V and 5 from J; bases not matched to a gene: 10. The length of the CDR3 is 16 residues. For the CDR3, the DNA is TGCGCCAGCAGCCAAGGGGCGGGAGAGTCGTGGGAGACCCAGTACTTC. Translated, it gives CASSQGAGESWETQYF.

This chain connects TRBV2 to TRBJ1-2; D is undetermined. V was cut by 7 bases and J by 4 bases, with 16 bases left in between. This CDR3 is 14 amino acids long. Germline assignment: CDR1 SNHLY and CDR2 FYNNEI. The CDR3 nucleotides are TGTGCCAGCACCGTAGGCGGGTCCCTCTATGGCTACACCTTC. Its protein is CASTVGGSLYGYTF. The full variable domain, its missing parts supplied by reference TRBV2 and TRBJ1-2, is EPEVTQTPSHQVTQMGQEVILRCVPISNHLYFYWYRQILGQKVEFLVSFYNNEISEKSEIFDDQFSVERPDGSNFTLKIRSTKLEDSAMYFCASTVGGSLYGYTFGSGTRLTVV.

This clone was seen a few times. The rearrangement joins TRBV6-5 to TRBJ2-5; D is unclear. The V end was cut by 0 bases, the J end by 4 bases, with 3 bases between. Germline lookup yields CDR1 MNHEY and CDR2 SVGAGI. The CDR3 extends over 12 amino acids. The DNA for the CDR3 is TGTGCCAGCAGTTACTCGAGAGAGACCCAGTACTTC. Amino acids: CASSYSRETQYF.

V gene TRBV19 combines with J gene TRBJ2-7, with 10 bases lining up with TRBD1. The V gene's germline CDR1 is LNHDA and CDR2 SQIVND (reference sequence). The CDR3 runs to 16 residues. V gave up 3 bases and J gave up 9 bases; unmatched junction bases: 14. The CDR3 here is CASSMSPDRGREGQYF. CDR3 nucleotide sequence: TGTGCCAGTAGTATGAGCCCCGACAGGGGGCGAGAGGGGCAGTACTTC.

This clone was seen a single time. The chain uses TRBV2 and TRBJ2-7, with TRBD2 matching over 7 bases. Germline V gene sequence: CDR1 SNHLY, CDR2 FYNNEI. CDR3 length: 15 amino acids. The J segment lost 2 bases and the V segment lost 5 bases, leaving 9 bases of the junction unmatched. CDR3 sequence: CASSRASGATYEQYF. CDR3 nucleotides: TGTGCCAGCAGTCGAGCTAGCGGAGCTACCTACGAGCAGTACTTC.